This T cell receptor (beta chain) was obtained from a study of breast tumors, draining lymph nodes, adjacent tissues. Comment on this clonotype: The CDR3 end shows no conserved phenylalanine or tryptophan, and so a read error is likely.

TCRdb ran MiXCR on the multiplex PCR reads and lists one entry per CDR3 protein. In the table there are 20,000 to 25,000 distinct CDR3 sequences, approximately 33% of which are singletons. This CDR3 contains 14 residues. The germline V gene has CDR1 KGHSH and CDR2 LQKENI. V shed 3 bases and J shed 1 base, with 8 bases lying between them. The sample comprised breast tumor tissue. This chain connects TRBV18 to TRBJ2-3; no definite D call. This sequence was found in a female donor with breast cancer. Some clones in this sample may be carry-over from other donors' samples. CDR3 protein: CASSPRTRTDTQYS. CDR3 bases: TGTGCCAGCTCACCGCGAACCCGCACAGATACGCAGTATTCT.